The 5 T cell receptor beta chains given below trace back to one sample, sequenced in a study of blood T cell repertoires in COVID-19. The table came from immunoSEQ multiplex PCR; TCRdb's copy has only in-frame clones and leaves some out. The repertoire holds about 270,000 clones, around nine tenths seen once, with 8.5% to 9% in the top ten. The specimen sequenced was peripheral blood. Receptors originate from a man aged 40-55 years with active or convalescent COVID-19.

The rearrangement uses TRBV13 and TRBJ1-2; a possible D gene is TRBD1 (5 bases). Germline loops: CDR1 PRHDT, CDR2 FYEKMQ (reference sequence). This CDR3 contains 14 residues. Between the trimmed V and J ends, which lost 0 bases and 4 bases, there was a span of 9 bases. This CDR3 is CASSLGGGIYGYTF. In DNA form, the CDR3 reads TGTGCCAGCAGCTTAGGTGGGGGGATCTATGGCTACACCTTC.

This clone was detected ten times or more. The J gene is TRBJ1-1, the V gene TRBV28; no clear D. CDR3 length: 13 amino acids. Trimming cost V 2 bases and J 4 bases, with 8 bases left between them. In germline, CDR1 is MDHEN, CDR2 SYDVKM. The CDR3 DNA reads TGTGCCAGCAGTTTAGGTAGAGGCACTGAAGCTTTCTTT. Its translation is CASSLGRGTEAFF.

The chain recombines TRBV12-3 or TRBV12-4 with TRBJ1-2; no definite D call. V shed 3 bases and J shed 8 bases, with 10 bases lying between them. This CDR3 has 12 amino acids. The CDR3 region is CASSLGSQGYTF. DNA of the CDR3: TGTGCCAGCAGTTTGGGGAGTCAAGGCTACACCTTC.

The J gene is TRBJ2-7, the V gene TRBV4-1; a possible D gene is TRBD1 (5 bases). In germline, CDR1 is MGHRA, CDR2 YSYEKL. The CDR3 totals 15 residues. V lost 0 bases, J lost 5 bases, and 14 bases lay in between. The DNA for the CDR3 is TGCGCCAGCAGCCAAGATGGTCCAGGGCTAAACGAGCAGTACTTC. Amino acid sequence: CASSQDGPGLNEQYF.

The chain couples TRBV11-3 to TRBJ2-2; 9 nucleotides agree with TRBD1. In germline, CDR1 is SGHNT, CDR2 YENEEA. There are 16 residues in the CDR3. V shed 4 bases, J shed 4 bases, and the junction held 7 bases outside the gene matches. The CDR3 sequence: CASSWEDRGGTGELFF. The CDR3 nucleotides read TGTGCCAGCAGCTGGGAGGACAGGGGTGGCACCGGGGAGCTGTTTTTT.